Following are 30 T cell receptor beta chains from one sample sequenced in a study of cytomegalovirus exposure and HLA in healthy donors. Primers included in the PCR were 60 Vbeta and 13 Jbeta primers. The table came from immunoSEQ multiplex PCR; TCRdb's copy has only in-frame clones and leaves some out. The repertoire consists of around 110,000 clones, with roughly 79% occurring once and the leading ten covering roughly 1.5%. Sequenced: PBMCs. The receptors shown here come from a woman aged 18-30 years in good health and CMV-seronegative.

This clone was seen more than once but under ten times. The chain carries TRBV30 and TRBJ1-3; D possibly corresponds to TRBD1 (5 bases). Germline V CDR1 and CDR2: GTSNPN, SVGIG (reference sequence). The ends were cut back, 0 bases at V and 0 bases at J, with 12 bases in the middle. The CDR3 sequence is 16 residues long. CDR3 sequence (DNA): TGTGCCTGGAGTGTACGGGGCGGGAGCTCTGGAAACACCATATATTTT. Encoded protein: CAWSVRGGSSGNTIYF.

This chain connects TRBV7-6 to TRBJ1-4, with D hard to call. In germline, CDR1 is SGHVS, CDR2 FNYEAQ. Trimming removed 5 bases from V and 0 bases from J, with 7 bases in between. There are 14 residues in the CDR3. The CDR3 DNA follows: TGTGCCAGCAGCATCAGATCAACTAATGAAAAACTGTTTTTT. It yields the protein CASSIRSTNEKLFF.

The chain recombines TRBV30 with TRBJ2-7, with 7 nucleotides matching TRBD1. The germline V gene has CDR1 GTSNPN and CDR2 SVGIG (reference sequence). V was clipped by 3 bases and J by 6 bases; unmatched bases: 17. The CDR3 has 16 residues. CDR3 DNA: TGTGCCTGGAGGGGGGAAAGGGGCACAGGGGCGACCGAGCAGTACTTC. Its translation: CAWRGERGTGATEQYF.

In DNA, the CDR3 is TGTGCCAGCAGCAGCCGGGACAGGGTAGCCAAAAACATTCAGTACTTC. As protein: CASSSRDRVAKNIQYF. V and J are TRBV4-2 and TRBJ2-4; 9 nucleotides align to TRBD1. CDR3 length: 16 amino acids. V was pared by 5 bases and J by 0 bases, with 5 bases of the junction left unmatched. Germline CDR1 and CDR2: LGHNA and YNFKEQ.

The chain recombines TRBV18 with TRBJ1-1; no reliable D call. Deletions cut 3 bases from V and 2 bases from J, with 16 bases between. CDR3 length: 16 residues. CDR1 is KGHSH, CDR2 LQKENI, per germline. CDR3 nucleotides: TGTGCCAGCTCACCGCGGGATCCCCTCTTTAACACTGAAGCTTTCTTT. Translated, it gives CASSPRDPLFNTEAFF. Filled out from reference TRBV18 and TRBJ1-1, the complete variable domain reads NAGVMQNPRHLVRRRGQEARLRCSPMKGHSHVYWYRQLPEEGLKFMVYLQKENIIDESGMPKERFSAEFPKEGPSILRIQQVVRGDSAAYFCASSPRDPLFNTEAFFGQGTRLTVV.

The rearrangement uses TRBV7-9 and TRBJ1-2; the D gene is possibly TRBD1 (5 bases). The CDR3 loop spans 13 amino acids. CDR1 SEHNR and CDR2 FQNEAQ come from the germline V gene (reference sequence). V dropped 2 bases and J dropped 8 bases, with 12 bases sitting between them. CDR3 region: CASSLRYSGGYTF. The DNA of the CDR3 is TGTGCCAGCAGCTTACGGTACTCAGGGGGCTACACCTTC.

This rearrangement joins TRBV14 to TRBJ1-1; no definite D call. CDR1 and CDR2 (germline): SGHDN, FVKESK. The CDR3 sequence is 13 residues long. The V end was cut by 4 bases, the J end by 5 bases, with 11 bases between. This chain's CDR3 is CASSPVVKTEAFF. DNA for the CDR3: TGTGCCAGCAGCCCAGTGGTCAAAACTGAAGCTTTCTTT.

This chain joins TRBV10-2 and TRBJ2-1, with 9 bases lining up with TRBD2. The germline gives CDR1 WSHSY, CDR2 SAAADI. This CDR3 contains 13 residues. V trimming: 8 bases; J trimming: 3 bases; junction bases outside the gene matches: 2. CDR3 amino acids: CASSSGNYNEQFF. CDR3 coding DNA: TGCGCCAGCTCTAGCGGGAACTACAATGAGCAGTTCTTC.

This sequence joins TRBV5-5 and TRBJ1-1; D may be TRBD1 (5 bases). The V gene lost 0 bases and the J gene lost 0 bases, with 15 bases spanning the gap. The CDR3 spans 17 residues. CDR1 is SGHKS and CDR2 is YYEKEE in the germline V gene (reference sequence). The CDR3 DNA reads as TGTGCCAGCAGCTTGGGGGGCGGGGGGAACATGAACACTGAAGCTTTCTTT. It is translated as CASSLGGGGNMNTEAFF.

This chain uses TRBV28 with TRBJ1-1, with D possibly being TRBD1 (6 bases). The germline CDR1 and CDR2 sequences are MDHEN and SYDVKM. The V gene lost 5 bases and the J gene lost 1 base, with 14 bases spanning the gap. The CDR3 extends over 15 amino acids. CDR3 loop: CASSPMTGSNTEAFF. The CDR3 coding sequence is TGTGCCAGCAGTCCGATGACAGGCTCGAACACTGAAGCTTTCTTT.

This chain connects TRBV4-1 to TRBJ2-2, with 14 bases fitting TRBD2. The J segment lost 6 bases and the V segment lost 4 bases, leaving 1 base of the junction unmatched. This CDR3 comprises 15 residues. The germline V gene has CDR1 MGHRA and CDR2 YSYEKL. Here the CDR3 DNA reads TGCGCCAGCAGCCCGGGACTAGCGGGGGCCGGGGAGCTGTTTTTT. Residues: CASSPGLAGAGELFF.

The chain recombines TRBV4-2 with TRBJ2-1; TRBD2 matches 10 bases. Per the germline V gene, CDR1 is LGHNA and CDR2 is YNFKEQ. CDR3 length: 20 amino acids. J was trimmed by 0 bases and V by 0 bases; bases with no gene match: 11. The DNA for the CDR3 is TGTGCCAGCAGCCAAGATCGGGGACTAGCGTGGGGGAGCTCCTACAATGAGCAGTTCTTC. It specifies CASSQDRGLAWGSSYNEQFF.

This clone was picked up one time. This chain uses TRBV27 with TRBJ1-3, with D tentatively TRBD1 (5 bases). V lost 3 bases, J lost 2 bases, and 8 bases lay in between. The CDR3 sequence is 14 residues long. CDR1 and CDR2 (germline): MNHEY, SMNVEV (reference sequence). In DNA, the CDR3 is TGTGCCAGCAGTTTGAGCAGGGCTGGAAACACCATATATTTT. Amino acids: CASSLSRAGNTIYF.

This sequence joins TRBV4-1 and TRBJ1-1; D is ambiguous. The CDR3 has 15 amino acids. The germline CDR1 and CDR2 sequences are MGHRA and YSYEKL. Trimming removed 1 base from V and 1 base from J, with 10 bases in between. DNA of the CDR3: TGCGCCAGCAGCCAAGTTCATGAGTGGAACACTGAAGCTTTCTTT. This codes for CASSQVHEWNTEAFF.

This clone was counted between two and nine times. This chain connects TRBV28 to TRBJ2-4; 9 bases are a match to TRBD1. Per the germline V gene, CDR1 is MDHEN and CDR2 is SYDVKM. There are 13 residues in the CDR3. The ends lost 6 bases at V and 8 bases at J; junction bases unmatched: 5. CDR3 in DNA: TGTGCCAGCAGGAAACAGGGGGCTGACATTCAGTACTTC. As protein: CASRKQGADIQYF.

For the CDR3, the DNA is TGCGCCAGCAGCAGACTCGGGACAGTGTCCTACGAGCAGTACTTC. It is translated as CASSRLGTVSYEQYF. J is TRBJ2-7 and V is TRBV5-1; 7 bases match TRBD1. Germline loops: CDR1 SGHRS, CDR2 YFSETQ. The CDR3 runs to 15 residues. V lost 4 bases, J lost 1 base, and 8 bases stayed unmatched.

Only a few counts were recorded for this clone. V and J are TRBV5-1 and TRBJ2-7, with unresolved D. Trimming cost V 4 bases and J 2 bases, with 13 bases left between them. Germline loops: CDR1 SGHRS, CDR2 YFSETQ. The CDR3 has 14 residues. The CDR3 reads CASSASSLAYEQYF. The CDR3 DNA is TGCGCCAGCAGCGCTTCTAGTCTAGCCTACGAGCAGTACTTC.

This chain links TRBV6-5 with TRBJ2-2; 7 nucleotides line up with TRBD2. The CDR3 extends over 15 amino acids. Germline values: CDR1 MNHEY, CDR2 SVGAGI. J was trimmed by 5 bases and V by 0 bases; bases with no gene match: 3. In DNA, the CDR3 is TGTGCCAGCAGTTACTCGGGGGGGTTTACCGGGGAGCTGTTTTTT. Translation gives CASSYSGGFTGELFF.

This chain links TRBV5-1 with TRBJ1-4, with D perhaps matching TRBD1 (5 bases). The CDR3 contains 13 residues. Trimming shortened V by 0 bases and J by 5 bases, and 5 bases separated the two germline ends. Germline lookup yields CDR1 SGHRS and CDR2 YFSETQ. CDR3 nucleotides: TGCGCCAGCAGCTTGGACAGGAATGAAAAACTGTTTTTT. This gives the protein CASSLDRNEKLFF.

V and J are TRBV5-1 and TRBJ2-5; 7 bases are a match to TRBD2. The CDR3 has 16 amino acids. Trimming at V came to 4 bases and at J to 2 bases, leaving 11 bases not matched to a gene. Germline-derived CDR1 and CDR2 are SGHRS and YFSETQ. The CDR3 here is CASSPRGGATQETQYF. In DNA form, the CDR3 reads TGCGCCAGCAGCCCTAGGGGAGGGGCCACTCAAGAGACCCAGTACTTC. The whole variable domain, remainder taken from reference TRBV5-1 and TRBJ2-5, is KAGVTQTPRYLIKTRGQQVTLSCSPISGHRSVSWYQQTPGQGLQFLFEYFSETQRNKGNFPGRFSGRQFSNSRSEMNVSTLELGDSALYLCASSPRGGATQETQYFGPGTRLLVL.

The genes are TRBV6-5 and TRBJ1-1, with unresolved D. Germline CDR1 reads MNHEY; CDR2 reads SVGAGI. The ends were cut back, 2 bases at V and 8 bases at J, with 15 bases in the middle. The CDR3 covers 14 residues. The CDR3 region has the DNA TGTGCCAGCAGTTACGGTAGGAACATGGGCGAAGCTTTCTTT. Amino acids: CASSYGRNMGEAFF.

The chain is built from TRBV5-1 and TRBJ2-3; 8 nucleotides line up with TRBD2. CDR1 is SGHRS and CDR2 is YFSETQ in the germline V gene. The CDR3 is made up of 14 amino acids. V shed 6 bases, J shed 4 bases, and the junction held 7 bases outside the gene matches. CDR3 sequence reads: CASTPGLVADTQYF. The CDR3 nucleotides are TGCGCCAGCACCCCGGGACTAGTGGCAGATACGCAGTATTTT.

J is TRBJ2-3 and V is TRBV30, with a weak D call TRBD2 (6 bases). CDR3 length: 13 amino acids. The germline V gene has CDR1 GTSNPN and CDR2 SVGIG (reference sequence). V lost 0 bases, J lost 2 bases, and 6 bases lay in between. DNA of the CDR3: TGTGCCTGGAGTGTACTAGCCACAGATACGCAGTATTTT. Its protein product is CAWSVLATDTQYF.

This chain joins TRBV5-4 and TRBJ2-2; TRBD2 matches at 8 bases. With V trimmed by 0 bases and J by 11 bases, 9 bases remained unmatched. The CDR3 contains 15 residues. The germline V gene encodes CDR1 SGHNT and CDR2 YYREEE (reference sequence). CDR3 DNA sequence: TGTGCCAGCAGCTTGGCCGGGGTAGCGGGATTAGAGCTGTTTTTT. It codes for CASSLAGVAGLELFF.

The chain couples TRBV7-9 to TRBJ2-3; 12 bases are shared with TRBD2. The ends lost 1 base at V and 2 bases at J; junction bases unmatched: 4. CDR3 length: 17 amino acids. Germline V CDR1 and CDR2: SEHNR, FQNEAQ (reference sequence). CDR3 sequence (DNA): TGTGCCAGCAGCTTAGAGGCTAGCGGGGGGGCCACAGATACGCAGTATTTT. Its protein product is CASSLEASGGATDTQYF.

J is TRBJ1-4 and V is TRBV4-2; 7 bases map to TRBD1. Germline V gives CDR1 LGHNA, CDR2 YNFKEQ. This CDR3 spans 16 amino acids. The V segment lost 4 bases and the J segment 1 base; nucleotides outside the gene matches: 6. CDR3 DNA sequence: TGTGCCAGCAGCCCCGGGACAGCCTTAACTAATGAAAAACTGTTTTTT. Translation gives CASSPGTALTNEKLFF.

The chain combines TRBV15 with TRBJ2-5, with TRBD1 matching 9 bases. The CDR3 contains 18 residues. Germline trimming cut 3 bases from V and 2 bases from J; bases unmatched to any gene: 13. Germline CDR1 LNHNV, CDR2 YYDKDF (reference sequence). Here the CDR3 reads CATSRFRDRVGGQETQYF. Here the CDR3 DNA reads TGTGCCACCAGCAGGTTCCGGGACAGGGTTGGTGGACAAGAGACCCAGTACTTC.

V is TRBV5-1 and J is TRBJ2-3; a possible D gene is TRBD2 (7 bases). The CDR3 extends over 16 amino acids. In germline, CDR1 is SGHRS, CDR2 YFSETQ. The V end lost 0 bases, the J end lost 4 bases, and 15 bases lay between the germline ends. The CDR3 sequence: CASSLEGGGPPDTQYF. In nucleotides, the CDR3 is TGCGCCAGCAGCTTGGAAGGGGGGGGGCCTCCAGATACGCAGTATTTT.

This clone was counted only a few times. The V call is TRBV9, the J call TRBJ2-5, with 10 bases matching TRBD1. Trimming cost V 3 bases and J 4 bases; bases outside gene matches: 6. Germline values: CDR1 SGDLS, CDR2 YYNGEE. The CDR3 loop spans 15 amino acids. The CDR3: CASSAGQGTGETQYF. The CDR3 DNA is TGTGCCAGCAGCGCGGGACAGGGGACGGGAGAGACCCAGTACTTC.

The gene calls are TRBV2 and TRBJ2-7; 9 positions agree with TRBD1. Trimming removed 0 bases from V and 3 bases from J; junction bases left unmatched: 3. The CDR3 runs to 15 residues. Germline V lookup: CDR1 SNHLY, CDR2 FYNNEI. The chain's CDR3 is CASSEAGTGNYEQYF. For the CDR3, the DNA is TGTGCCAGCAGTGAAGCCGGGACAGGGAACTACGAGCAGTACTTC.